This entry concerns a single T cell receptor beta chain. These data come from a study of identical twins. V gave up 1 base and J gave up 1 base; unmatched junction bases: 3. This CDR3 is 16 amino acids long. Each CDR3 protein gets one entry after TCRdb re-called the 5' RACE reads with MiXCR. The sample yields 750,000 to 950,000 distinct CDR3 sequences, approximately 13% seen once. These records were also assigned to another study, of yellow fever vaccine responses in identical twins.

The chain uses TRBV12-3 or TRBV12-4 and TRBJ2-3; 9 nucleotides align to TRBD2. This receptor was identified in a woman under 30 in good health. Sequencing was done on a sample of PBMCs. This CDR3 is CASSLGTSDRTDTQYF. DNA of the CDR3: TGTGCCAGCAGTTTAGGGACTAGCGACCGCACAGATACGCAGTATTTT.